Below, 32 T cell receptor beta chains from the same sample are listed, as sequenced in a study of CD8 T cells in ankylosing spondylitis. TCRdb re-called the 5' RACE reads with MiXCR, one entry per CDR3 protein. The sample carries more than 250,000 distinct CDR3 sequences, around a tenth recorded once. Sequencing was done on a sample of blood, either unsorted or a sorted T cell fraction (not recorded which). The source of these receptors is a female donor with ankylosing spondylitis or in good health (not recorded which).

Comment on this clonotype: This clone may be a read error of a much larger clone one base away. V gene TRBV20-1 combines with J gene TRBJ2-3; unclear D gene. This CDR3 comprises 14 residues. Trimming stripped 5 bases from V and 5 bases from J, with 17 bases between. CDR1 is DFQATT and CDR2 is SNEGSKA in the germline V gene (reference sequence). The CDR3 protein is CSAPSELYKDTQYF. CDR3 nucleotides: TGCAGTGCTCCGAGTGAGCTCTACAAAGATACGCAGTATTTT.

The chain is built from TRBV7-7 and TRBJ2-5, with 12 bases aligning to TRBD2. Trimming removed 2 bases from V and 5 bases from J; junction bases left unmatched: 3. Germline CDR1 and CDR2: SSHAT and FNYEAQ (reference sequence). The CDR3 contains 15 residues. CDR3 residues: CASSLLAGGPETQYF. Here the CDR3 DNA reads TGTGCCAGCAGCTTACTAGCGGGAGGGCCCGAGACCCAGTACTTC.

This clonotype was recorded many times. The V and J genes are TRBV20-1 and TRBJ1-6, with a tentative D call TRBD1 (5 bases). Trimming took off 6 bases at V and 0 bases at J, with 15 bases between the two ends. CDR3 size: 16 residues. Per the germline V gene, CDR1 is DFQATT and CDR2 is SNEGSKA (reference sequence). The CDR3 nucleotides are TGCAGTGCCAGGGAACAGTCGAGCTCCTATAATTCACCCCTCCACTTT. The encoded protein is CSAREQSSSYNSPLHF.

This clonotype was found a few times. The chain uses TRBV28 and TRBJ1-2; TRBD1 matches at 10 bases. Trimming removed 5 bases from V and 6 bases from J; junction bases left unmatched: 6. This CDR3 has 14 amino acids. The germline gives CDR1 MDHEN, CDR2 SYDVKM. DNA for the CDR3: TGTGCCAGCAGTATTCAGACAGGGGGCGATGGCTACACCTTC. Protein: CASSIQTGGDGYTF.

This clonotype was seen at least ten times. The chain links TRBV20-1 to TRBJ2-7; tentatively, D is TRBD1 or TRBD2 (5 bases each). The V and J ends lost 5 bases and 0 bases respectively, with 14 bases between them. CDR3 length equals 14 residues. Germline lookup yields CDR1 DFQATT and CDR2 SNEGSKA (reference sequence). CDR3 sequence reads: CSARDRRISYEQYF. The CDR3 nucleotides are TGCAGTGCTCGGGACCGAAGGATCTCCTACGAGCAGTACTTC.

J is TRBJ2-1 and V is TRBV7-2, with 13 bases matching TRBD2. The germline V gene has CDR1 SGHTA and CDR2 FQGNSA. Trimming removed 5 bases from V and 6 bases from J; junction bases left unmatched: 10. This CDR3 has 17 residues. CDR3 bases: TGTGCCAGCAGCCCAAATCCGGGACTAGCGGGACTCAATGAGCAGTTCTTC. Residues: CASSPNPGLAGLNEQFF.

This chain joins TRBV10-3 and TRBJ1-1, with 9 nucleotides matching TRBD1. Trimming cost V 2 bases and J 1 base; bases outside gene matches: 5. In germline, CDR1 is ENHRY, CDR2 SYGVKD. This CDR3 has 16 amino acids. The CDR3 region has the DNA TGTGCCATCAGTGAGAGGGGACAGGGAACGAACACTGAAGCTTTCTTT. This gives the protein CAISERGQGTNTEAFF.

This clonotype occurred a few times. The CDR3, as DNA: TGTGCCAGCAGTTTAGGGGGACACAGGGCCTACGAGCAGTACTTC. This gives the protein CASSLGGHRAYEQYF. The chain combines TRBV12-3 or TRBV12-4 with TRBJ2-7; D possibly corresponds to TRBD1 (6 bases). CDR3 length: 15 residues. Trimming took 1 base from V and 2 from J, leaving 12 bases between them.

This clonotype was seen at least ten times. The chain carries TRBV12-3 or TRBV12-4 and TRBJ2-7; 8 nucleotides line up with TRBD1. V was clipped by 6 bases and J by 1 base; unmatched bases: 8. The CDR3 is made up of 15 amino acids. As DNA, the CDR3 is TGTGCCAGCAGACCCCGGACAGGGTCTTCCTACGAGCAGTACTTC. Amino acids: CASRPRTGSSYEQYF.

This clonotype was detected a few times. The CDR3: CASSQLLQSTGELFF. The CDR3 DNA follows: TGTGCCAGCAGCCAACTCTTACAGAGCACCGGGGAGCTGTTTTTT. This chain links TRBV3-1 with TRBJ2-2; no reliable D call. Trimming left V 2 bases short and J 4 bases short, with 11 bases between. Germline V gene sequence: CDR1 LGHDT, CDR2 YNNKEL (reference sequence). This CDR3 is built from 15 residues. The variable domain in full, completed from reference TRBV3-1 and TRBJ2-2, reads DTAVSQTPKYLVTQMGNDKSIKCEQNLGHDTMYWYKQDSKKFLKIMFSYNNKELIINETVPNRFSPKSPDKAHLNLHINSLELGDSAVYFCASSQLLQSTGELFFGEGSRLTVL.

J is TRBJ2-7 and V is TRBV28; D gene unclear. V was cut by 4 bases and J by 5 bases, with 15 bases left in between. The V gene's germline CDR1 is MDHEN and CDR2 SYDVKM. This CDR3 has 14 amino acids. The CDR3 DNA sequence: TGTGCCAGCAGTTCGGGCCCCAACCCTCACGAGCAGTACTTC. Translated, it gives CASSSGPNPHEQYF.

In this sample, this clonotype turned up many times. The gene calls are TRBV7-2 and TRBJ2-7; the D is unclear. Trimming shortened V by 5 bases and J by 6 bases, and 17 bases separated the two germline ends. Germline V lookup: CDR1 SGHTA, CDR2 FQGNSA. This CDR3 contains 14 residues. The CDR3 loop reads CASSPLLFLGEQYF. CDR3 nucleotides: TGTGCCAGCAGCCCCCTACTATTTTTAGGCGAGCAGTACTTC.

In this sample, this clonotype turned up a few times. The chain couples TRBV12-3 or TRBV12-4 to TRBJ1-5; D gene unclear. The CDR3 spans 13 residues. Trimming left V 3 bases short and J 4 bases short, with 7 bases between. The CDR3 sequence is CASSFLENQPQHF. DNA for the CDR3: TGTGCCAGCAGTTTTTTGGAAAATCAGCCCCAGCATTTT.

The CDR3 nucleotides are TGTGCCACCAGCAGAGGTAGGCCCGAGACCTACGAGCAGTACTTC. Translating gives CATSRGRPETYEQYF. The V and J genes are TRBV15 and TRBJ2-7; unclear D gene. V gave up 1 base and J gave up 2 bases, with 12 bases separating them. This CDR3 spans 15 amino acids. Germline CDR1 LNHNV, CDR2 YYDKDF (reference sequence).

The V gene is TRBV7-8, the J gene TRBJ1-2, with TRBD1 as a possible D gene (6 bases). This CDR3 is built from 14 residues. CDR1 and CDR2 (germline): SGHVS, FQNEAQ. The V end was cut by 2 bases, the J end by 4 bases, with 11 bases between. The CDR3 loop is CASSLTGKSYGYTF. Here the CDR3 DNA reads TGTGCCAGCAGCTTAACAGGGAAGAGCTATGGCTACACCTTC.

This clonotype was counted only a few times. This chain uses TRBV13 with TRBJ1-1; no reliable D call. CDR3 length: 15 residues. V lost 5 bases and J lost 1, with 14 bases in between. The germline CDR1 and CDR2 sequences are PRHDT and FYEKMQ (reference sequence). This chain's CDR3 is CASSARIGWNTEAFF. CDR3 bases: TGTGCCAGCAGCGCCCGTATCGGGTGGAACACTGAAGCTTTCTTT.

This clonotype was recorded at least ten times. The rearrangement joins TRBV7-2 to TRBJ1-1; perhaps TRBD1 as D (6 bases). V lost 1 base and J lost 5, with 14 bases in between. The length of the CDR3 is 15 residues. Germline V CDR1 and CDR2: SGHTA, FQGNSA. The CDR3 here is CASSLGSQGRTEAFF. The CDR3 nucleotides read TGTGCCAGCAGCTTAGGGTCCCAGGGGAGGACTGAAGCTTTCTTT.

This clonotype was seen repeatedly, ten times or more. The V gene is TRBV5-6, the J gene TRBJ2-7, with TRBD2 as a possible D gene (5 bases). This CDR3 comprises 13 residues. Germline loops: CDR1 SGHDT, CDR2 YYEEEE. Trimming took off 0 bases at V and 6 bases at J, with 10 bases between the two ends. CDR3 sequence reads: CASSLGLRGEQYF. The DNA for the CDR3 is TGTGCCAGCAGCTTGGGGCTCCGGGGCGAGCAGTACTTC.

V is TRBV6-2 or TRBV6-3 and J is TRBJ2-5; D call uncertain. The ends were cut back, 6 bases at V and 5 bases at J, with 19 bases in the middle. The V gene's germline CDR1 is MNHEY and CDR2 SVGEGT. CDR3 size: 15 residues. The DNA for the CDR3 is TGTGCCAGCAGCCTCCGCGCCTACAAGGTGGAGACCCAGTACTTC. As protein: CASSLRAYKVETQYF.

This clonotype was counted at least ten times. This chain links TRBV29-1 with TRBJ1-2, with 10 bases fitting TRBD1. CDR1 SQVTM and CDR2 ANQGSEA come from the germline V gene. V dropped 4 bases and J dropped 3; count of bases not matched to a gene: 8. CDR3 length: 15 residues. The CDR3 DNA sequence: TGCAGCGTTGCTCCACGGACAGGGGGTGACTATGGCTACACCTTC. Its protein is CSVAPRTGGDYGYTF.

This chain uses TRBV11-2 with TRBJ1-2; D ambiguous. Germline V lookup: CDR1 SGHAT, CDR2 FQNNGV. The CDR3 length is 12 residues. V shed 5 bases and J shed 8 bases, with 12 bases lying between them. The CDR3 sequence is CASSPSVVGYTF. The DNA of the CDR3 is TGTGCCAGCAGCCCCTCCGTGGTCGGCTACACCTTC. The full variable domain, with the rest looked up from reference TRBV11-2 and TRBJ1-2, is EAGVAQSPRYKIIEKRQSVAFWCNPISGHATLYWYQQILGQGPKLLIQFQNNGVVDDSQLPKDRFSAERLKGVDSTLKIQPAKLEDSAVYLCASSPSVVGYTFGSGTRLTVV.

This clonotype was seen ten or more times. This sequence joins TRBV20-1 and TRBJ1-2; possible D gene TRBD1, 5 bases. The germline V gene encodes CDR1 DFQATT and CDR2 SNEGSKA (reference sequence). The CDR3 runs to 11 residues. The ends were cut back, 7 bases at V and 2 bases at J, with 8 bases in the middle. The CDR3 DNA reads TGCAGTGGCAGGGAGAACTATGGCTACACCTTC. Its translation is CSGRENYGYTF.

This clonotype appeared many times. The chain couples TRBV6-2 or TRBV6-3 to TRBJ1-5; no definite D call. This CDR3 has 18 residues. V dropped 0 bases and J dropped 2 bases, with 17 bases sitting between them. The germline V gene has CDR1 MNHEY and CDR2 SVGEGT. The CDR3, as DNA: TGTGCCAGCAGTTACTCGACTTCGGCCCTAGAGCGCAATCAGCCCCAGCATTTT. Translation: CASSYSTSALERNQPQHF.

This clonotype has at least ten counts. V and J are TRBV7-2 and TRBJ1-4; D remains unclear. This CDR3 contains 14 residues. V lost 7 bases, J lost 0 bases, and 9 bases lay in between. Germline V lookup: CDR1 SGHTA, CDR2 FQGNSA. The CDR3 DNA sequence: TGTGCCAGCACCATGGAGGCAACTAATGAAAAACTGTTTTTT. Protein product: CASTMEATNEKLFF.

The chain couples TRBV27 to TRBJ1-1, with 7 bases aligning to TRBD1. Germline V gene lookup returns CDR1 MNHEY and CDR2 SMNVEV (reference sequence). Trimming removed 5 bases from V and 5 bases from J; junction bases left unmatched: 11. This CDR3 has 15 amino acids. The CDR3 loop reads CASSHWGGGRTEAFF. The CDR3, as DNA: TGTGCCAGCAGTCACTGGGGAGGGGGCCGGACTGAAGCTTTCTTT.

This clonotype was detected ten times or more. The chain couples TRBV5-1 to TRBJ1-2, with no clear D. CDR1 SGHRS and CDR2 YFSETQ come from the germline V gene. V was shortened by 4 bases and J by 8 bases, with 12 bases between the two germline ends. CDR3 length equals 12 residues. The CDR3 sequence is CASSQEARGYTF. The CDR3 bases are TGCGCCAGCAGCCAGGAAGCCAGGGGCTACACCTTC.

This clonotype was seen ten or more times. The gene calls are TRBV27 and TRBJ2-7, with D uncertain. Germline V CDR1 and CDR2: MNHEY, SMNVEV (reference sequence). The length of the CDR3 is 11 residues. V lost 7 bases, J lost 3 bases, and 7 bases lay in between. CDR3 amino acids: CASTGSYEQYF. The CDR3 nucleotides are TGTGCCAGCACTGGCAGCTACGAGCAGTACTTC.

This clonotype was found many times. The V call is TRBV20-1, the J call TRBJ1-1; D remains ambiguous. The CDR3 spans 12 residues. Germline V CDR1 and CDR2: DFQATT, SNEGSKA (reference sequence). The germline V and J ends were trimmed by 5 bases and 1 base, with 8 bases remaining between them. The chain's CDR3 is CSAVGPNTEAFF. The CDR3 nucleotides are TGCAGTGCTGTCGGGCCGAACACTGAAGCTTTCTTT.

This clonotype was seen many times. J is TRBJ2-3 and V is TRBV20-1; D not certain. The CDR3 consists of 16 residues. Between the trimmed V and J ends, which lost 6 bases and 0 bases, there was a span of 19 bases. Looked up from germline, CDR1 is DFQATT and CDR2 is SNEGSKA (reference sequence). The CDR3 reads CSAPPPGAKSTDTQYF. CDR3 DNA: TGCAGTGCGCCCCCCCCCGGAGCGAAAAGCACAGATACGCAGTATTTT.

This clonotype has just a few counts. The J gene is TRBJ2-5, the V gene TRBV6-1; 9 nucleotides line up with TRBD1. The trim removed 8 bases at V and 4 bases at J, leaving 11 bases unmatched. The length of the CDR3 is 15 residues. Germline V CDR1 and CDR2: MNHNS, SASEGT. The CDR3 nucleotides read TGTGCCAGCGCCGCGGGACAGGGAACGACAGAGACCCAGTACTTC. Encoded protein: CASAAGQGTTETQYF.

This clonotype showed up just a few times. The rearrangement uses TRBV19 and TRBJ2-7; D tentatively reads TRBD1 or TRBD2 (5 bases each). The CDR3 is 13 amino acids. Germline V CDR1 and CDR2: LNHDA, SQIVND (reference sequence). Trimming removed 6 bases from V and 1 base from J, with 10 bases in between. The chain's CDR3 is CASRPGTSYEQYF. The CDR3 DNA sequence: TGTGCCAGTAGGCCCGGGACGTCCTACGAGCAGTACTTC.

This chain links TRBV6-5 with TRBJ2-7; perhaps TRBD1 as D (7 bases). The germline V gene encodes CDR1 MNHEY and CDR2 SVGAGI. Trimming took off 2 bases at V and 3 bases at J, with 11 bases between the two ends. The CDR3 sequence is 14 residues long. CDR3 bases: TGTGCCAGCAGTTACGTGCAGGGGGGCTACGAGCAGTACTTC. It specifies CASSYVQGGYEQYF.